The text below deals with one T cell receptor (beta chain). Its antigen is not known. The data originate from a study of cytomegalovirus exposure and HLA in healthy donors. Study results and caveats: A later analysis reported that several of the most significant clusters appeared to be linked to common viral pathogens, among them Epstein-Barr virus. Reported findings show TCR beta sequences accurately forecast HLA-A and HLA-B alleles in most subjects. An assumption of roughly uniform sequencing depth across donors underlay the presence/absence analyses.

The ends were cut back, 0 bases at V and 2 bases at J, with 8 bases in the middle. The CDR3 extends over 14 amino acids. CDR1 and CDR2 from the germline V gene are SGHNT and YYREEE (reference sequence). PCR employed 60 Vbeta and 13 Jbeta primers. Profiling relied on immunoSEQ multiplex PCR, and the TCRdb table lists in-frame clones only, not all of them. The sample contains fewer than 200,000 clones, roughly 80% of which appear only once. Source material: PBMCs. The chain joins TRBV5-4 to TRBJ2-5; possible D gene TRBD1, 5 bases. This receptor was taken from a human donor in good health. CDR3 in DNA: TGTGCCAGCAGCTTGGTGGGGCCTCAAGAGACCCAGTACTTC. Its translation is CASSLVGPQETQYF.